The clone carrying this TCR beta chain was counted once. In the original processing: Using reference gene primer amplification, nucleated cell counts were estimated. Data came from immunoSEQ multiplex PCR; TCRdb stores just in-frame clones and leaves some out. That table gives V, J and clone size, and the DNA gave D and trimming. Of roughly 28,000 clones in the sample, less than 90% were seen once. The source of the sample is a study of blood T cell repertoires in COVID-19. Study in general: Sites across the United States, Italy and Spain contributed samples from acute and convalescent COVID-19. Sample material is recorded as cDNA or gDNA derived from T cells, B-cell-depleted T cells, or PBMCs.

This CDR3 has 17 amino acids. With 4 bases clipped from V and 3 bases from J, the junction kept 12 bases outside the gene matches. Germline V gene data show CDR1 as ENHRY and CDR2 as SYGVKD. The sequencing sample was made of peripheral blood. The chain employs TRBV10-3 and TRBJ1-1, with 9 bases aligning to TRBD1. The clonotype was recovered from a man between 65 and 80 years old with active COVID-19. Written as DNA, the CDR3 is TGTGCCATCAGTGGCTCCGACGGACAGGGGCTGGACACTGAAGCTTTCTTT. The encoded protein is CAISGSDGQGLDTEAFF.